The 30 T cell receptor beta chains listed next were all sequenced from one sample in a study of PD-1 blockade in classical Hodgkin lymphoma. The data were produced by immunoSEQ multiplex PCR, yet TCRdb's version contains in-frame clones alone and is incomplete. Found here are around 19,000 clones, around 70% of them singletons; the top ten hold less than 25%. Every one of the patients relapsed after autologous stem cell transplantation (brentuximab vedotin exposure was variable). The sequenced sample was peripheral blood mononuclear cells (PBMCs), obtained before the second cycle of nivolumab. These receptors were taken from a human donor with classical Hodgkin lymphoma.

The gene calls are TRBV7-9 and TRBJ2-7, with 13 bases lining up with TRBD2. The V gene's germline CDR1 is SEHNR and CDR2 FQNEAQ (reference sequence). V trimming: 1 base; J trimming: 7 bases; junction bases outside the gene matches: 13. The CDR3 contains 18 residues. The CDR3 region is CASSLGDFGTSGTREQYF. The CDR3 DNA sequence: TGTGCCAGCAGCTTAGGGGATTTCGGGACTAGCGGGACGAGAGAGCAGTACTTC.

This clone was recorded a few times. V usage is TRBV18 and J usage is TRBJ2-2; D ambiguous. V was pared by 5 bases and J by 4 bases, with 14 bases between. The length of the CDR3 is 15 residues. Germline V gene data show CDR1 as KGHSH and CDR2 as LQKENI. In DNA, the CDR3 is TGTGCCAGCTCATTTGAACAGATAAGCACCGGGGAGCTGTTTTTT. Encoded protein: CASSFEQISTGELFF.

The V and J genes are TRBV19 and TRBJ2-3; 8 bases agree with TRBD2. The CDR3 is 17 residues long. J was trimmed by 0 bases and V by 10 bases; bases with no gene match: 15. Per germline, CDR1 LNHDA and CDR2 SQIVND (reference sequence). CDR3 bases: TGTGCCACCTCATCTGAGCGGGAGTGGGCTAGCACAGATACGCAGTATTTT. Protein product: CATSSEREWASTDTQYF.

CDR3 DNA sequence: TGTGCCAGTAGTATGTTGGGATCAAACACCGGGGAGCTGTTTTTT. Amino acids: CASSMLGSNTGELFF. The chain employs TRBV19 and TRBJ2-2; D gene unclear. CDR1 LNHDA and CDR2 SQIVND come from the germline V gene (reference sequence). The V and J ends lost 3 bases and 2 bases respectively, with 10 bases between them. This CDR3 region has 15 residues.

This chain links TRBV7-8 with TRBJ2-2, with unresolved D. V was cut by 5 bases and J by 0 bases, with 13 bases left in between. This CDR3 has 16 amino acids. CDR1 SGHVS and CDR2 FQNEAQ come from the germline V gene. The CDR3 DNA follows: TGTGCCAGCAGCCTCCTGCACGGGTCGAACACCGGGGAGCTGTTTTTT. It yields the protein CASSLLHGSNTGELFF.

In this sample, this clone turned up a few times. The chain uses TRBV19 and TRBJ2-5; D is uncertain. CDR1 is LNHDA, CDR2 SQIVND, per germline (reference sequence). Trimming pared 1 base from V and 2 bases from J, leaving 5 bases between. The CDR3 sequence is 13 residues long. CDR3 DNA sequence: TGTGCCAGTAGTATAGCCCTTCAAGAGACCCAGTACTTC. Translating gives CASSIALQETQYF.

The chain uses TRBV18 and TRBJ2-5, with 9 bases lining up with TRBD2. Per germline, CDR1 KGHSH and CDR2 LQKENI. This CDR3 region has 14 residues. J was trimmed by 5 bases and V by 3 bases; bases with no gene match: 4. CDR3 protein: CASSPASGRETQYF. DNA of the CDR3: TGTGCCAGCTCACCCGCCAGCGGGAGGGAGACCCAGTACTTC.

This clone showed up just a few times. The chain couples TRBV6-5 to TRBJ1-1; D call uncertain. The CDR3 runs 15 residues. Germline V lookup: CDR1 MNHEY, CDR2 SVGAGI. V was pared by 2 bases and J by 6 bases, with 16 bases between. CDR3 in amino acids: CASSYEVGRAAEAFF. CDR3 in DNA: TGTGCCAGCAGTTACGAGGTTGGGAGGGCGGCTGAAGCTTTCTTT.

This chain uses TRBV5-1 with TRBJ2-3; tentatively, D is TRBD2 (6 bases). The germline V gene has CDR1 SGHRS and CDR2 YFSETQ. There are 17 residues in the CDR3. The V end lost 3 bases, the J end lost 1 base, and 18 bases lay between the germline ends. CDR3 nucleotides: TGCGCCAGCAGCTCCTCGGGACTTTTCCTACGCACAGATACGCAGTATTTT. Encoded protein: CASSSSGLFLRTDTQYF.

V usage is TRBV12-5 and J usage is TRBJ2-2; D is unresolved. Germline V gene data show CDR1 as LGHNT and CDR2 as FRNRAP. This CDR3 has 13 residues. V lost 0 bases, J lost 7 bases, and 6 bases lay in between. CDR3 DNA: TGTGCTAGTGGTTTGGTACGTGGCGGGGAGCTGTTTTTT. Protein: CASGLVRGGELFF. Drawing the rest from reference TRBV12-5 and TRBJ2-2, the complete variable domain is DARVTQTPRHKVTEMGQEVTMRCQPILGHNTVFWYRQTMMQGLELLAYFRNRAPLDDSGMPKDRFSAEMPDATLATLKIQPSEPRDSAVYFCASGLVRGGELFFGEGSRLTVL.

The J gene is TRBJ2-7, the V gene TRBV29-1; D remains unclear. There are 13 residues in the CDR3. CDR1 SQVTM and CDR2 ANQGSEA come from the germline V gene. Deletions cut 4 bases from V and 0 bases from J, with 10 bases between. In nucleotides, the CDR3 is TGCAGCGTTGGAGGAATGAGCTCCTACGAGCAGTACTTC. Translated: CSVGGMSSYEQYF.

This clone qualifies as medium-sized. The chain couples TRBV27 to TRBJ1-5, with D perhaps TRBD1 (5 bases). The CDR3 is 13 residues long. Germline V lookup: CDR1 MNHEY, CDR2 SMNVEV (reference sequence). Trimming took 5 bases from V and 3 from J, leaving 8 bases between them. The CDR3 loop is CASSRQSNQPQHF. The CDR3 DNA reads TGTGCCAGCAGTCGACAGTCCAATCAGCCCCAGCATTTT.

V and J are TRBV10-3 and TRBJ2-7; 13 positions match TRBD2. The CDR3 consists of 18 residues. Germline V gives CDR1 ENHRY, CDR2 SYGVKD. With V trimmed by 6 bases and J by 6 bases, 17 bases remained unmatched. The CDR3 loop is CAIRTSGGAGALVGEQYF. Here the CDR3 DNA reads TGTGCCATCAGAACTAGCGGGGGGGCGGGGGCCCTTGTTGGCGAGCAGTACTTC.

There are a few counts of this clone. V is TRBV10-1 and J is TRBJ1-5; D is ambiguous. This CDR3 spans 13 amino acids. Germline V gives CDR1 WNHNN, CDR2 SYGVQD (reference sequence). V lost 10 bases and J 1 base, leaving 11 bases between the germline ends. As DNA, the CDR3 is TGCGCCACCCGGACGAGGAGCAATCAGCCCCAGCATTTT. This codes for CATRTRSNQPQHF.

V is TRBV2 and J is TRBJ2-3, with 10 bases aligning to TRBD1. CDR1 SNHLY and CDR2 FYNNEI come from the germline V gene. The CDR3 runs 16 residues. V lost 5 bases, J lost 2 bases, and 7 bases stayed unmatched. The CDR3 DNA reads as TGTGCCAGCAGTCTCTGGGGGACAGGGGCCACAGATACGCAGTATTTT. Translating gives CASSLWGTGATDTQYF.

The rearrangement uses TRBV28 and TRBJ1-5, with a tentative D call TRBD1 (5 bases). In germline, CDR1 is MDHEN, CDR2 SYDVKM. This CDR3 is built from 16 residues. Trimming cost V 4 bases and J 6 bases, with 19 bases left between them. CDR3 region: CASSYRTAGLAQPQHF. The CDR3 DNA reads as TGTGCCAGCAGTTATAGGACGGCAGGGCTGGCTCAGCCCCAGCATTTT.

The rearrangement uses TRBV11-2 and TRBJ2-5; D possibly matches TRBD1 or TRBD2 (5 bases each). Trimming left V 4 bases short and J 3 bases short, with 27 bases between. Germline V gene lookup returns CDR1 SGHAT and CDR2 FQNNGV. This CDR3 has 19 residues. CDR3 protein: CASSSDTVGAIGSEETQYF. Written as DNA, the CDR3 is TGTGCCAGCAGCTCGGATACCGTCGGGGCCATCGGCAGTGAAGAGACCCAGTACTTC.

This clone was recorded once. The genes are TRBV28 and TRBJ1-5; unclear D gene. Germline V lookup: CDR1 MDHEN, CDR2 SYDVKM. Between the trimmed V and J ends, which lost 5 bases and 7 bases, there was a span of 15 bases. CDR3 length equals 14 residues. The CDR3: CASSPITTAQPQHF. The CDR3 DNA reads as TGTGCCAGCAGTCCTATAACAACGGCCCAGCCCCAGCATTTT.

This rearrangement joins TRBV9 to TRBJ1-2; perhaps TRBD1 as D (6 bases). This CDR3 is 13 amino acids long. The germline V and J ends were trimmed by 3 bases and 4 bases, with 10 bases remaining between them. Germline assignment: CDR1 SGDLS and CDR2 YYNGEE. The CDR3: CASSAGQSYGYTF. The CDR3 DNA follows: TGTGCCAGCAGCGCCGGACAGAGCTATGGCTACACCTTC.

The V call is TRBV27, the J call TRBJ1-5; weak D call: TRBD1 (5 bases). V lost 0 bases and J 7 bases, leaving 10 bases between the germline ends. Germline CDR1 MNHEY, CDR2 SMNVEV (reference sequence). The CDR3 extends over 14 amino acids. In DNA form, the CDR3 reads TGTGCCAGCAGTTTATCCTCAGGGCGACAGCCCCAGCATTTT. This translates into CASSLSSGRQPQHF.

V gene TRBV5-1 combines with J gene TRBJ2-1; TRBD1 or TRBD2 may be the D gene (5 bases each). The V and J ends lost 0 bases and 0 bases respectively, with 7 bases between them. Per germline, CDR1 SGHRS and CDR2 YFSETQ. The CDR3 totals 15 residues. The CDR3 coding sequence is TGCGCCAGCAGCTTGGTGGGGGACTCCTACAATGAGCAGTTCTTC. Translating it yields CASSLVGDSYNEQFF. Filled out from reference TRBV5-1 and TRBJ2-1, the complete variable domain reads KAGVTQTPRYLIKTRGQQVTLSCSPISGHRSVSWYQQTPGQGLQFLFEYFSETQRNKGNFPGRFSGRQFSNSRSEMNVSTLELGDSALYLCASSLVGDSYNEQFFGPGTRLTVL.

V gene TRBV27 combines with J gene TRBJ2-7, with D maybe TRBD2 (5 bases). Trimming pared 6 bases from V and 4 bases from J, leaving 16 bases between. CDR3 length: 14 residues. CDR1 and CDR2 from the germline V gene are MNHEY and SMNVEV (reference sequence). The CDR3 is CASSAGIQGYEQYF. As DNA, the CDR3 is TGTGCCAGCAGCGCCGGGATCCAAGGTTACGAGCAGTACTTC.

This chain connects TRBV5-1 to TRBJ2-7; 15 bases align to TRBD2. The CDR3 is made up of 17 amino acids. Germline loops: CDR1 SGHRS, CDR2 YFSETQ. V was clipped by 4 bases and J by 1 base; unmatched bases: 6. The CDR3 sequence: CASSRTSGRVGSYEQYF. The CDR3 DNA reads TGCGCCAGCAGCAGGACTAGCGGGAGGGTCGGGTCCTACGAGCAGTACTTC.

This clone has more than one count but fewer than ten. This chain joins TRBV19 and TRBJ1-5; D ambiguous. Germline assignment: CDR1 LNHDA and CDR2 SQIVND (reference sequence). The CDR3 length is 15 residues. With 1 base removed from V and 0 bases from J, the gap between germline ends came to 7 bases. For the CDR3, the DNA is TGTGCCAGTAGTATAGGGTTGGCTAGCAATCAGCCCCAGCATTTT. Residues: CASSIGLASNQPQHF. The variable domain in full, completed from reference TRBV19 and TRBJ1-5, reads DGGITQSPKYLFRKEGQNVTLSCEQNLNHDAMYWYRQDPGQGLRLIYYSQIVNDFQKGDIAEGYSVSREKKESFPLTVTSAQKNPTAFYLCASSIGLASNQPQHFGDGTRLSIL.

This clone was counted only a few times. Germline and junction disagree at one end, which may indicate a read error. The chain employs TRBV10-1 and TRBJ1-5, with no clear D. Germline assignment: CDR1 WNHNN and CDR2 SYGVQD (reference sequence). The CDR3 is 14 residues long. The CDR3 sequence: CASREWRDNQPQHF. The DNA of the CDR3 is TGCGCCAGCAGGGAGTGGAGGGACAATCAGCCCCAGCATTTT.

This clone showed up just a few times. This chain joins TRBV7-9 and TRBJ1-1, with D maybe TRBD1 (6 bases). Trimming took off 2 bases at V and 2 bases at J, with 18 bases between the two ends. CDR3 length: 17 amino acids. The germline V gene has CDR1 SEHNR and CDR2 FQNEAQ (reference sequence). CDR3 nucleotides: TGTGCCAGCAGCTTACCCGAGGCGGGAGGGGGAAACACTGAAGCTTTCTTT. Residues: CASSLPEAGGGNTEAFF.

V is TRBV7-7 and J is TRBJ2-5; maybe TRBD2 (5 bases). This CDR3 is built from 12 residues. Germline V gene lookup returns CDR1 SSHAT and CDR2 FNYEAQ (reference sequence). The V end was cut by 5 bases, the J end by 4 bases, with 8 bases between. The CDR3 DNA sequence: TGTGCCAGCAGCACAGAGGGAGAGACCCAGTACTTC. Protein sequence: CASSTEGETQYF.

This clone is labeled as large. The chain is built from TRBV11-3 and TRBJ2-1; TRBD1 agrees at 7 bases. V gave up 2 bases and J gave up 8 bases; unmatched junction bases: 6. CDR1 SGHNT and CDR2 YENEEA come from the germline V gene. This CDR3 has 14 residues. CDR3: CASSLTPTGHEQFF. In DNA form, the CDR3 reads TGTGCCAGCAGCTTAACACCGACAGGGCATGAGCAGTTCTTC.

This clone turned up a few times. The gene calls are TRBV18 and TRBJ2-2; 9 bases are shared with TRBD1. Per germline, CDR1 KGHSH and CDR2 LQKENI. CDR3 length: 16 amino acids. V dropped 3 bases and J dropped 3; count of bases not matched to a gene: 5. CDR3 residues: CASSPKTGGYTGELFF. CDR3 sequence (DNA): TGTGCCAGCTCACCCAAGACAGGGGGTTACACCGGGGAGCTGTTTTTT.

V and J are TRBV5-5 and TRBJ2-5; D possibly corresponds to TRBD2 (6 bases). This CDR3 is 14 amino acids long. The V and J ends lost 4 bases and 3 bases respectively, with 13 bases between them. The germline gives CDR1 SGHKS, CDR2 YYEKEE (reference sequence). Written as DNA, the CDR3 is TGTGCCAGCAGCCCGAGAGTAGCGGAAGAGACCCAGTACTTC. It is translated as CASSPRVAEETQYF.